A selection of T cell receptor beta chains follows, all from one sample in a study of control samples from healthy donors and cancer patients. Clones were sequenced by immunoSEQ multiplex PCR, and TCRdb holds only the in-frame ones, with some missing. The table shows 130,000 or so clones, with more than 70% occurring only once. Sequencing was done on a sample of blood. These receptors were collected from a man aged 50-59 years in good health. CDR3s include the opening cysteine and the closing phenylalanine or tryptophan. The D gene is left open where the match is weak. Rows give clone size only sometimes, using once, few, many, or a class for an expanded clone.

TRBV6-9	TRBJ2-2	NA	TRBD2	TGTGCCAGCAGTTCTAGCGGGGGGGCGAACACCGGGGAGCTGTTTTTT	CASSSSGGANTGELFF
TRBV19	TRBJ2-1	NA	NA	TGTGCCAGTAGTATGCCCCCGCGTTTCGGCAGGGGGGGAGTGGTTAGCTCCTACAATGAGCAGTTCTTC	CASSMPPRFGRGGVVSSYNEQFF
TRBV6-2/TRBV6-3	TRBJ1-5	NA	NA	TGTGCCAGCAGTTTTACGGGCAATCAGCCCCAGCATTTT	CASSFTGNQPQHF
TRBV18	TRBJ2-3	NA	TRBD1	TGTGCCAGCTCCGCCGGGACAGGCACTAATACGCAGTATTTT	CASSAGTGTNTQYF
TRBV24-1	TRBJ2-3	once	TRBD1	TGTGCCACCAGTGATGCGACAGGGTCAGATACGCAGTATTTT	CATSDATGSDTQYF
TRBV11-3	TRBJ2-5	NA	TRBD2	TGTGCCAGCAGCTCCAGCGGGGGGGCCCTGGAGACCCAGTACTTC	CASSSSGGALETQYF
TRBV4-1	TRBJ2-3	NA	TRBD2	TGCCCCAGCAGCCGCCCGGCTAGCGGGGTTCGTCTTAGCACAGATACGCAGTATTTT	CPSSRPASGVRLSTDTQYF
TRBV11-2	TRBJ2-7	NA	NA	TGTGCCAGCAGCCCCCGACATTCCGAGCAGTACTTC	CASSPRHSEQYF
TRBV7-9	TRBJ2-7	NA	NA	TGTGCCAGCAGCTTAGGGGGGAGTAGCTCCTACGAGCAGTACTTC	CASSLGGSSSYEQYF
TRBV5-1	TRBJ2-1	NA	TRBD2	TGCGCCAGCAGCTTGGCCCGGGGGGGGGCTGGCAATGAGCAGTTCTTC	CASSLARGGAGNEQFF
TRBV28	TRBJ1-5	NA	NA	TGTGCCAGCAGTTCCTCCAATCTAGACAGCAATCAGCCCCAGCATTTT	CASSSSNLDSNQPQHF
TRBV11-2	TRBJ2-7	NA	NA	TGTGCCGGCAGCTTATTGTCGGGGGCCTACTACGAGCAGTACTTC	CAGSLLSGAYYEQYF
TRBV12-3/TRBV12-4	TRBJ1-1	NA	TRBD1	TGTGCCAGCAGCGACAGGGGTCCAGGTGAAGCTTTCTTT	CASSDRGPGEAFF
TRBV5-6	TRBJ2-5	NA	NA	TGTGCCAGCAGCTCGCCATTGGGAGAGACCCAGTACTTC	CASSSPLGETQYF
TRBV5-1	TRBJ1-2	NA	TRBD1	TGCGCCAGCAGCTTGGTCGGGGCAGGGGGACTTCCTAACTATGGCTACACCTTC	CASSLVGAGGLPNYGYTF
TRBV11-2	TRBJ1-2	NA	NA	TGTGCCAGCAGCTTAGATCCAGGAGTTAACTATGGCTACACCTTC	CASSLDPGVNYGYTF
TRBV15	TRBJ2-2	NA	TRBD2	TGTGCCACCAGCAGGGGAGGGACCGGGGAGCTGTTTTTT	CATSRGGTGELFF
TRBV5-3	TRBJ1-3	NA	NA	TGTGCCAGAAGCTTGGACAATAGATCCTCTGGAAACACCATATATTTT	CARSLDNRSSGNTIYF
TRBV7-9	TRBJ2-5	NA	TRBD2	TGTGCCAGCAGCTTAGCTAGCGGGGGACCAAGTCCAGAGACCCAGTACTTC	CASSLASGGPSPETQYF
TRBV3-1/TRBV3-2	TRBJ2-3	NA	NA	TGTGCCAGCAGTACAGGGTGGGATACGCAGTATTTT	CASSTGWDTQYF
TRBV29-1	TRBJ2-7	NA	TRBD1	TGCAGCGTCGTTTGGGCAGGGGGCTCCTACGAGCAGTACTTC	CSVVWAGGSYEQYF
TRBV4-2	TRBJ2-6	NA	NA	TGTGCCAGCAGCCAGGAACATAGCTCTGGGGCCAACGTCCTGACTTTC	CASSQEHSSGANVLTF
TRBV28	TRBJ2-4	few	NA	TGTGCCAGCAGCCGTCCGGACAGTAAGGACAAAAACATTCAGTACTTC	CASSRPDSKDKNIQYF
TRBV28	TRBJ1-4	NA	TRBD1	TGTGCCAGCAGTTTGGAGGGGGCGGCAACTAATGAAAAACTGTTTTTT	CASSLEGAATNEKLFF
TRBV4-1	TRBJ2-2	NA	TRBD2	TGCGCCAGCAGCCCCGGACTAGCGGGGGGCCTGAACACCGGGGAGCTGTTTTTT	CASSPGLAGGLNTGELFF
TRBV10-2	TRBJ2-6	once	NA	TGCGCCAGCAGTGAGTATCTGGGAGCCGGGGCCAACGTCCTGACTTTC	CASSEYLGAGANVLTF
TRBV27	TRBJ2-2	NA	NA	TGTGCCACCAGGACCGGGACGAACACCGGGGAGCTGTTTTTT	CATRTGTNTGELFF
TRBV28	TRBJ2-5	NA	NA	TGTGCCAGCAGTTTCACTCATAAAACCCAAGAGACCCAGTACTTC	CASSFTHKTQETQYF
TRBV7-3	TRBJ1-1	once	TRBD1	TGTGCCAGCAGCTTCGGGACAGGGACGAACACTGAAGCTTTCTTT	CASSFGTGTNTEAFF
TRBV4-1	TRBJ2-3	NA	TRBD2	TGCGCCAGCAGCCGCAGCGGGGCTAGCACAGATACGCAGTATTTT	CASSRSGASTDTQYF
TRBV4-1	TRBJ1-5	once	NA	TGCGCCAGCAGCCAAGATTTAGTAGGGAGTCCGGGGAAACGGACCCAGCATTTT	CASSQDLVGSPGKRTQHF
TRBV19	TRBJ1-5	NA	NA	TGTGCCAGTAGTACCGTGACAGGCAATCAGCCCCAGCATTTT	CASSTVTGNQPQHF
TRBV4-1	TRBJ2-1	NA	TRBD2	TGCGCCAGCAGCCGATGGGTCGGGGGGAACAATGAGCAGTTCTTC	CASSRWVGGNNEQFF
TRBV11-3	TRBJ2-3	NA	NA	TGTGCCAGCAGCCCATTCCGGGGTAGTAGAGATACGCAGTATTTT	CASSPFRGSRDTQYF
TRBV28	TRBJ2-7	NA	NA	TGTGCCAGCTCCACCGGTCCCTACGAGCAGTACTTC	CASSTGPYEQYF
TRBV28	TRBJ1-4	NA	NA	TGTGCCAGCAGTGGGGGCGGCGCAACTAATGAAAAACTGTTTTTT	CASSGGGATNEKLFF
TRBV7-9	TRBJ1-1	once	TRBD1	TGTGCCAGCAGCTACCGGGGACAGGGGGCGCGGGAGTGGAACACTGAAGCTTTCTTT	CASSYRGQGAREWNTEAFF
TRBV19	TRBJ2-7	NA	TRBD1	TGTGCCAGTAGTATAGGGACAGGGTCCTACGAGCAGTACTTC	CASSIGTGSYEQYF
TRBV7-9	TRBJ2-7	NA	TRBD1	TGTGCCAGCAGCTTAGCAGGGGGCGTACTGTACGAGCAGTACTTC	CASSLAGGVLYEQYF
TRBV18	TRBJ2-7	NA	NA	TGTGCCAGCTCACCAGTGACCTACGAGCAGTACTTC	CASSPVTYEQYF
TRBV7-3	TRBJ1-3	NA	NA	TGTGCCAGCAGCTCATTGCTCTACAGGTCTGGGAACACCATATATTTT	CASSSLLYRSGNTIYF
TRBV6-6	TRBJ2-3	NA	TRBD2	TGTGCCAGCAGTTATTTTCTAGCGGGGGGGCAAGATACGCAGTATTTT	CASSYFLAGGQDTQYF
TRBV6-1	TRBJ2-2	NA	NA	TGTGCCAGCAGTGAGGAAGCGGGCTTGAACACCGGGGAGCTGTTTTTT	CASSEEAGLNTGELFF
TRBV10-3	TRBJ2-7	NA	NA	TGTGCCATCAGTCCCGGGACACGTAACTACGAGCAGTACTTC	CAISPGTRNYEQYF
TRBV5-1	TRBJ2-1	once	TRBD1	TGCGCCAGCAGCTTTGGGACAGGTAGGAACAATGAGCAGTTCTTC	CASSFGTGRNNEQFF
TRBV6-5	TRBJ1-6	NA	NA	TGTGCCAGCAGCCACGACAGAGGTGGTTCACCCCTCCACTTT	CASSHDRGGSPLHF
TRBV3-1/TRBV3-2	TRBJ2-7	NA	NA	TGTGCCAGCAGCCAAGGTGCTGGAAGGCAGTACTTC	CASSQGAGRQYF